The present TCR beta chain was sequenced within a study of shared clonotypes between healthy human individuals. Study-wide findings and caveats: Sorted-subset samples were not fully sequenced, rarefaction indicated.

The authors ran the assay at deep level. Assay: immunoSEQ multiplex PCR; the TCRdb copy retains only in-frame clones and omits some. Among roughly 2.4 million clones, roughly 95% were seen once, and the ten largest hold around 0.13%. This clone was detected once. Its cognate antigen is unknown. Sample: naive CD4+ T cells sorted from blood. Subset defined: CD45RA+ positively selected. The sequence was collected from a man between 18 and 29 years old in good health.

The CDR3 nucleotides read TGTGCCAGCAGCCCAAATCCTCGGGCGGTGACTGAAGCTTTCTTT. As protein: CASSPNPRAVTEAFF. The rearrangement links TRBV7-9 to TRBJ1-1; D unresolved. V lost 5 bases to trimming and J lost 5 bases, with 18 bases between them. The CDR3 contains 15 residues. Germline values: CDR1 SEHNR, CDR2 FQNEAQ (reference sequence).